Following are 3 T cell receptor beta chains from one sample sequenced in a study of Graves' ophthalmopathy and Graves' hyperthyroidism. For repertoire sequencing, the TCR beta CDR3 regions were amplified from RNA transcripts. The authors performed first-round RT-PCR with HTBI primers and then a second-round multiplex PCR. TCRdb reanalysed the multiplex PCR reads using MiXCR and keeps one entry per CDR3 protein. The sample has roughly 610,000 distinct CDR3 sequences, about 24% seen once; the top ten hold around 6.5%. Sample: peripheral blood. The receptor set was obtained from a woman aged 18-29 years with stable Graves' hyperthyroidism. Some clones in this sample may be carry-over from other donors' samples.

In this sample, this clonotype turned up many times. CDR3 DNA sequence: TGCAGCGTAATGCCCGGGACAGATGATATCTGGATACAAGAGACCCAGTACTTC. It specifies CSVMPGTDDIWIQETQYF. The chain has TRBV29-1 and TRBJ2-5; 7 bases align to TRBD1. The J segment lost 2 bases and the V segment lost 6 bases, leaving 21 bases of the junction unmatched. Germline CDR1 and CDR2: SQVTM and ANQGSEA. This CDR3 has 18 residues.

The rearrangement links TRBV6-1 to TRBJ1-2, with D possibly TRBD1 on 6 matching bases. CDR1 and CDR2 (germline): MNHNS, SASEGT. Trimming took 5 bases from V and 5 from J, leaving 21 bases between them. There are 16 residues in the CDR3. CDR3 sequence reads: CASSQILGQLPYGYTF. DNA for the CDR3: TGTGCCAGCAGTCAAATCCTAGGACAGTTACCTTATGGCTACACCTTC.

This clonotype was counted at least ten times. The chain combines TRBV6-2 or TRBV6-3 with TRBJ1-1; D unclear. There are 16 residues in the CDR3. From germline, CDR1 is MNHEY and CDR2 SVGEGT. V was clipped by 8 bases and J by 2 bases, with 21 bases between them. CDR3 in amino acids: CASSRADIGENTEAFF. For the CDR3, the DNA is TGTGCCAGCTCGAGAGCTGACATTGGAGAAAACACTGAAGCTTTCTTT.